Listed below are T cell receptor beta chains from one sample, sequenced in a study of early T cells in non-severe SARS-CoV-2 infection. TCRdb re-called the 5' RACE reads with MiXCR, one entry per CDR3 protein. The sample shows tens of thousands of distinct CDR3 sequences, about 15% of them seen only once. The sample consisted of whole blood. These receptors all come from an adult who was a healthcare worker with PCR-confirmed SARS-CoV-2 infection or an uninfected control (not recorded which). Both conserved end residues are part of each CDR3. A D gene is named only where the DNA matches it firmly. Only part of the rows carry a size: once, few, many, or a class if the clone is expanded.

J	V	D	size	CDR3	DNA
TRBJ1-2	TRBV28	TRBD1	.	CASSFSRGHNYGYTF	TGTGCCAGCAGTTTCTCCAGGGGGCATAACTATGGCTACACCTTC
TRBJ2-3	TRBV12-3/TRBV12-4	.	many	CASSLAGDTQYF	TGCGCCAGCAGCTTGGCAGGAGATACGCAGTATTTT
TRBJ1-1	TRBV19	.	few	CASTLRSVNTEAFF	TGTGCCAGTACCCTTCGGTCAGTGAACACTGAAGCTTTCTTT
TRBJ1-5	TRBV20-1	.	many	CSASRHSPQHF	TGCAGTGCTAGCCGTCACTCGCCCCAGCATTTT
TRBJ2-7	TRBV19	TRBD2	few	CASSQLAGGEQYF	TGTGCCAGTAGTCAACTAGCGGGAGGCGAGCAGTACTTC
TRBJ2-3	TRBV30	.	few	CAWGRDTQYF	TGTGCCTGGGGGAGAGATACGCAGTATTTT
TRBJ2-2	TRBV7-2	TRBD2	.	CASSVLAGGRELFF	TGTGCCAGCAGCGTCCTAGCGGGAGGCCGGGAGCTGTTTTTT
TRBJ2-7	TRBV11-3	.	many	CASSPNSYEQYF	TGTGCCAGCAGCCCTAACTCCTACGAGCAGTACTTC
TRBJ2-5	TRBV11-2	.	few	CASSPQASILETQYF	TGTGCCAGCAGCCCCCAAGCTAGCATTTTGGAGACCCAGTACTTC
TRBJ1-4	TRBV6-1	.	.	CASSTRPGPINEKLFF	TGTGCCAGCAGTACTCGTCCGGGACCGATTAATGAAAAACTGTTTTTT
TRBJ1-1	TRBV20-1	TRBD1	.	CSASTLDRDDEAFF	TGCAGTGCTAGCACTTTGGACAGGGACGATGAAGCTTTCTTT
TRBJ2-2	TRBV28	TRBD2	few	CASSRRGGGNTGELFF	TGTGCCAGCAGCCGCCGGGGCGGGGGGAACACCGGGGAGCTGTTTTTT
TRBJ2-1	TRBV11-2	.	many	CASGTPGTPRNEQFF	TGTGCCAGCGGAACCCCCGGGACCCCGAGGAATGAGCAGTTCTTC
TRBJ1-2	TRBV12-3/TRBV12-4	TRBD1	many	CASSLRGRGYGYTF	TGTGCCAGCAGTTTAAGGGGGCGCGGTTATGGCTACACCTTC
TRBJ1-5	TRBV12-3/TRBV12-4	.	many	CASSFSNQPQHF	TGTGCCAGCAGTTTCAGCAATCAGCCCCAGCATTTT
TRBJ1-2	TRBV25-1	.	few	CASSGVTDDYGYTF	TGTGCCAGCAGTGGCGTGACGGACGATTATGGCTACACCTTC
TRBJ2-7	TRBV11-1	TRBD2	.	CASSFSGSSYEQYF	TGTGCCAGCAGCTTTAGCGGGAGCTCCTACGAGCAGTACTTC
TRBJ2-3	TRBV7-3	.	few	CASSLMGSSTDTQYF	TGTGCCAGCAGCTTGATGGGCTCGAGCACAGATACGCAGTATTTT
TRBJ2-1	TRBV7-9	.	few	CASSPGPGQELF	TGTGCCAGCAGCCCTGGTCCAGGGCAGGAGCTCTTC
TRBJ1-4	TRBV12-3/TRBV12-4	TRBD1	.	CASSPDREYGKLFF	TGTGCCAGCAGCCCGGACAGGGAGTACGGAAAACTGTTTTTT
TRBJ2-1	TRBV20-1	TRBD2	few	CSLLAGDNEQFF	TGCAGCTTACTAGCGGGAGACAATGAGCAGTTCTTC
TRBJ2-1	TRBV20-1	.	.	CSASLPVGHNEQFF	TGCAGTGCTAGTTTACCCGTGGGCCACAATGAGCAGTTCTTC
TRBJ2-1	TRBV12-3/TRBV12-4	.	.	CASSFGVEGNEQFF	TGTGCCAGCAGTTTCGGAGTCGAGGGGAATGAGCAGTTCTTC
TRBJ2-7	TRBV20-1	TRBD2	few	CSAAPGTSRLLEQYF	TGCAGTGCTGCCCCCGGGACTAGCAGACTACTCGAGCAGTACTTC
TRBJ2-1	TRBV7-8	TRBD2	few	CASSESGGPREQFF	TGTGCCAGCAGCGAAAGCGGGGGTCCGCGTGAGCAGTTCTTC
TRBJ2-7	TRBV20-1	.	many	CSALGSYEQYF	TGCAGTGCCCTCGGGTCCTACGAGCAGTACTTC
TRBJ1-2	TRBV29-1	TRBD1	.	CSAGQGHGYTF	TGCAGCGCCGGACAGGGTCATGGCTACACCTTC
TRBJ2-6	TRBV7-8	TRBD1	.	CASSSYVDRASSGANVLPF	TGTGCCAGCAGTTCTTACGTGGACAGGGCAAGCTCTGGGGCCAACGTCCTGCCTTTC
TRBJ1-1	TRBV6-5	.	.	CASSSPQGTTQAFF	TGTGCCAGCAGTTCGCCACAGGGAACCACTCAAGCTTTCTTT
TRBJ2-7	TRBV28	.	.	CASSLIFVERSYEQYF	TGTGCCAGCAGTTTAATTTTCGTAGAAAGATCCTACGAGCAGTACTTC
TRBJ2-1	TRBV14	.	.	CASSQDIQGNEQFF	TGTGCCAGCAGCCAAGATATCCAGGGCAACGAGCAGTTCTTC
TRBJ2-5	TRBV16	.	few	CASSQDSIVETQYF	TGTGCCAGCAGCCAAGACAGCATTGTAGAGACCCAGTACTTC
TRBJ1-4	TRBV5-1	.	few	CASSLDWTSSEKLFF	TGCGCCAGCAGCTTGGATTGGACATCTTCTGAAAAACTGTTTTTT
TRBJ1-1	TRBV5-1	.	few	CASSLVGTLNTEAFF	TGCGCCAGCAGCTTGGTTGGGACCCTAAACACTGAAGCTTTCTTT
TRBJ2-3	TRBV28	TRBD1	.	CASSWTGVADTQYF	TGTGCCAGCAGCTGGACAGGGGTGGCAGATACGCAGTATTTT
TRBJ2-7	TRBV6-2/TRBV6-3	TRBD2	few	CASRGLGYEQYF	TGTGCCAGCAGAGGACTAGGGTACGAGCAGTACTTC
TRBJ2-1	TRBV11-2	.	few	CASRRTGLNEQFF	TGTGCCAGCAGGCGAACGGGGCTCAATGAGCAGTTCTTC
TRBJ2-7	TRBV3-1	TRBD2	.	CASSQRTSVAYEQYF	TGTGCCAGCAGCCAGCGGACTAGCGTCGCCTACGAGCAGTACTTC
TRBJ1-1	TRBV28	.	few	CASTPAGNPEAFF	TGTGCCAGCACCCCTGCGGGGAACCCTGAAGCTTTCTTT
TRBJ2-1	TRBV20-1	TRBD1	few	CSAHPTGYGNEQFF	TGCAGTGCCCACCCGACAGGGTATGGGAATGAGCAGTTCTTC
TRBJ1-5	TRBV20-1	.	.	CSARRDTGNQPQHF	TGCAGTGCTAGGCGGGACACGGGCAATCAGCCCCAGCATTTT
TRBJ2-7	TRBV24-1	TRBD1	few	CATSDSIPGQGMYEQYF	TGTGCCACCAGTGATTCGATACCGGGACAGGGGATGTACGAGCAGTACTTC
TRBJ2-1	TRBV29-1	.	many	CSVERDNTGRFQFF	TGCAGCGTTGAACGCGACAATACCGGGAGATTTCAGTTCTTC
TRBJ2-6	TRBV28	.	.	CASCGGSGANVLTF	TGTGCCAGCTGTGGTGGGAGCGGGGCCAACGTCCTGACTTTC
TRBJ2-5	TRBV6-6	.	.	CASRRETQYF	TGTGCCAGCAGACGAGAGACCCAGTACTTC
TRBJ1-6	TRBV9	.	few	CASSANGSPLHF	TGTGCCAGCAGCGCCAACGGATCACCCCTCCACTTT
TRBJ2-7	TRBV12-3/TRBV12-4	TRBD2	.	CASSISGVYEQYF	TGTGCCAGCAGTATCAGCGGGGTCTACGAGCAGTACTTC
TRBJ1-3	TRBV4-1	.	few	CASSQEILTSGNTIYF	TGCGCCAGCAGCCAAGAGATACTGACCTCTGGAAACACCATATATTTT
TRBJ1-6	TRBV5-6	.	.	CASSFRQRNSPLHF	TGTGCCAGCAGCTTCAGACAGAGAAATTCACCCCTCCACTTT
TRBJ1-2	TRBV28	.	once	CASSTHRAAYGYTF	TGTGCCAGCAGTACCCACAGGGCAGCCTATGGCTACACCTTC
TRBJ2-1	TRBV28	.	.	CASSLNSGRFGNEQFF	TGTGCCAGCAGTTTAAATAGCGGTCGTTTTGGCAATGAGCAGTTCTTC
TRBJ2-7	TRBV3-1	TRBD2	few	CASSQDREALVF	TGTGCCAGCAGCCAAGATCGGGAGGCCTTGGTCTTC
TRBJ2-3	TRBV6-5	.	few	CASSSLGNTDTQYF	TGTGCCAGCAGTTCTCTAGGGAACACAGATACGCAGTATTTT
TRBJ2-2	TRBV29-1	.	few	CSVRASGAGELFF	TGCAGCGTTAGGGCGAGTGGGGCCGGGGAGCTGTTTTTT
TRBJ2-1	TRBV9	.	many	CASSAGAGAYNEQFF	TGTGCCAGCAGTGCTGGGGCAGGGGCCTACAATGAGCAGTTCTTC
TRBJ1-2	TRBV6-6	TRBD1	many	CASSYSRQGQGLSGYTF	TGTGCCAGCAGTTACTCGAGACAGGGGCAGGGACTCTCTGGCTACACCTTC
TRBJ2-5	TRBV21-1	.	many	CASRGSSGIFTGKETQYF	TGTGCCAGCAGGGGGTCTAGCGGGATATTTACCGGGAAAGAGACCCAGTACTTC
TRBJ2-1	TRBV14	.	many	CASSQTRAVTEQFF	TGTGCCAGCAGCCAAACTAGAGCGGTTACTGAGCAGTTCTTC
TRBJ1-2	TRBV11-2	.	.	CASSLTAGQGYGYTF	TGTGCCAGCAGCTTAACGGCAGGGCAGGGCTATGGCTACACCTTC
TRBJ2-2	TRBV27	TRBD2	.	CASSSGGSVRELFF	TGTGCCAGCAGTTCCGGCGGGAGTGTGCGGGAGCTGTTTTTT